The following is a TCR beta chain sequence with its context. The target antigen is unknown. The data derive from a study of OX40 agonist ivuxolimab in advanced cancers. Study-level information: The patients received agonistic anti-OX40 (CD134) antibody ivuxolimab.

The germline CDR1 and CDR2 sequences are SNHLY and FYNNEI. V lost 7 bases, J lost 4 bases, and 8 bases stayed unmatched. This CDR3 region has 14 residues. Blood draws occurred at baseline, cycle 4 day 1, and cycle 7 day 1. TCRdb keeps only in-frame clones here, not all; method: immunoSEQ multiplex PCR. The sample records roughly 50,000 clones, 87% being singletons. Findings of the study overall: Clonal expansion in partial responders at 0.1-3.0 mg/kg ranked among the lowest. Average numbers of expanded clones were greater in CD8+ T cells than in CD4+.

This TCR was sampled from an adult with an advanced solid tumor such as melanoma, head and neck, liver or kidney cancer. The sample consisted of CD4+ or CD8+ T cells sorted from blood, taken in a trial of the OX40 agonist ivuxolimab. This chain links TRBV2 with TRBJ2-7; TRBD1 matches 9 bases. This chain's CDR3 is CASTPLGQGYEQYF. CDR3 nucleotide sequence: TGTGCCAGCACCCCTTTGGGACAGGGATACGAGCAGTACTTC.